Each of the 20 T cell receptor beta chains below was sequenced from the same sample in a study of prognosis after radiotherapy for stage I lung cancer (dated by TCRdb to the early 2020s). Sequencing was carried out with an Illumina HiSeq 3000. Two rounds of multiplex PCR were performed to amplify the TCR beta CDR3 region from genomic DNA. The first PCR round used primers specific to each TRBV and TRBJ gene, and the primer sequences were filed in Chinese patent CN105087789A. Starting from the raw public reads, TCRdb applied fastp trimming at Q25, assembled clones with MiXCR and retained in-frame beta chains. Rows with a matching CDR3 protein are joined into one entry that keeps the most common DNA and genes. Within this sample are about 17,000 distinct CDR3 sequences, with roughly 30% of them counted one time only. Roughly 30% of the sample goes to the ten largest clones. The material sequenced was PBMCs, taken before or after stereotactic body radiation therapy (not recorded which). All receptors come from a donor over 45 with non-small cell lung cancer.

Ten or more counts support this clonotype. The rearrangement links TRBV27 to TRBJ1-2; D is undetermined. Trimming removed 5 bases at V and 4 bases at J, with 14 bases between. From germline, CDR1 is MNHEY and CDR2 SMNVEV (reference sequence). The CDR3 totals 14 residues. CDR3 DNA: TGTGCCAGCAGTCCAACTTCCTCCTCCTATGGCTACACCTTC. Amino acid sequence: CASSPTSSSYGYTF.

This clonotype occurred many times. The chain joins TRBV5-1 to TRBJ2-2; 9 bases line up with TRBD2. The germline V gene has CDR1 SGHRS and CDR2 YFSETQ. V shed 4 bases, J shed 2 bases, and the junction held 3 bases outside the gene matches. The CDR3 has 15 residues. CDR3 in amino acids: CASSQGTSNTGELFF. DNA for the CDR3: TGCGCCAGCAGCCAGGGGACTAGCAACACCGGGGAGCTGTTTTTT.

This clonotype was counted many times. The chain employs TRBV30 and TRBJ2-7; D gene ambiguous. Germline CDR1 reads GTSNPN; CDR2 reads SVGIG (reference sequence). Trimming removed 0 bases at V and 3 bases at J, with 12 bases between. This CDR3 spans 14 amino acids. The CDR3 bases are TGTGCCTGGAGTGTATCTTTTAAGAACTACGAGCAGTACTTC. Its translation is CAWSVSFKNYEQYF.

There are a few counts of this clonotype. The J gene is TRBJ2-2, the V gene TRBV5-6, with TRBD2 identical over 7 bases. CDR1 is SGHDT and CDR2 is YYEEEE in the germline V gene. Germline trimming cut 1 base from V and 0 bases from J; bases unmatched to any gene: 6. The CDR3 consists of 17 residues. CDR3 in amino acids: CASSLWLGLSNTGELFF. The CDR3 DNA reads as TGTGCCAGCAGCTTGTGGTTGGGACTATCGAACACCGGGGAGCTGTTTTTT.

This clonotype was recorded many times. The chain employs TRBV27 and TRBJ2-5; the D gene is possibly TRBD2 (6 bases). The CDR3 is 15 amino acids. Germline V CDR1 and CDR2: MNHEY, SMNVEV (reference sequence). The ends were cut back, 4 bases at V and 5 bases at J, with 17 bases in the middle. This CDR3 is CASSSGIGGVETQYF. The CDR3 nucleotides read TGTGCCAGCAGTTCGGGTATCGGGGGAGTGGAGACCCAGTACTTC.

This chain uses TRBV12-3 or TRBV12-4 with TRBJ2-5; D is tentatively TRBD1 or TRBD2 (7 bases each). The V gene lost 4 bases and the J gene lost 3 bases, with 18 bases spanning the gap. This CDR3 has 16 amino acids. The CDR3 DNA reads as TGTGCCAGCAGTTGGGGACAGTGGGGGAGGGAAGAGACCCAGTACTTC. Encoded protein: CASSWGQWGREETQYF.

This clonotype was observed many times. V usage is TRBV28 and J usage is TRBJ1-2; TRBD1 matches at 7 bases. Germline values: CDR1 MDHEN, CDR2 SYDVKM. After removal of 2 bases from V and 5 bases from J, the junction contained 5 bases not matched to a gene. CDR3 length: 14 amino acids. In nucleotides, the CDR3 is TGTGCCAGCAGTTTAATAGGGGGCTGGTATGGCTACACCTTC. Residues: CASSLIGGWYGYTF.

The chain uses TRBV6-7 and TRBJ2-1; D call uncertain. Being an ORF, TRBV6-7 has a function that is uncertain. This CDR3 has 14 amino acids. V was clipped by 11 bases and J by 5 bases, with 19 bases between them. CDR3 nucleotide sequence: TGTGCCTGCATTTTCGTACTGGCGGACAATGAGCAGTTCTTC. Translation gives CACIFVLADNEQFF.

Ten or more counts support this clonotype. This chain links TRBV11-2 with TRBJ1-1; perhaps TRBD1 as D (5 bases). Germline loops: CDR1 SGHAT, CDR2 FQNNGV. This CDR3 contains 15 residues. Between the trimmed V and J ends, which lost 5 bases and 0 bases, there was a span of 13 bases. The CDR3 region has the DNA TGTGCCAGCAGCGCAACCGGGACTGTGAACACTGAAGCTTTCTTT. Protein sequence: CASSATGTVNTEAFF.

Ten or more counts support this clonotype. This rearrangement joins TRBV18 to TRBJ1-1; 8 bases fit TRBD1. V dropped 3 bases and J dropped 4; count of bases not matched to a gene: 10. Per the germline V gene, CDR1 is KGHSH and CDR2 is LQKENI. The CDR3 is made up of 16 amino acids. The CDR3 nucleotides read TGTGCCAGCTCACCCGTAGCAACAGGGGGTGGCACTGAAGCTTTCTTT. Its translation is CASSPVATGGGTEAFF.

This clonotype came up many times. This chain uses TRBV20-1 with TRBJ2-7; D may be TRBD1 or TRBD2 (5 bases each). This CDR3 spans 15 amino acids. Germline loops: CDR1 DFQATT, CDR2 SNEGSKA (reference sequence). Trimming took off 6 bases at V and 3 bases at J, with 21 bases between the two ends. Written as DNA, the CDR3 is TGCAGTGCACCCGTTGCCGGGACGGGAAACTACGAGCAGTACTTC. The encoded protein is CSAPVAGTGNYEQYF.

With respect to this clonotype: A far larger clone differs by one base, so this is likely a read error. The rearrangement joins TRBV6-1 to TRBJ1-2, with a possible D match to TRBD1 (5 bases). The V end lost 5 bases, the J end lost 8 bases, and 18 bases lay between the germline ends. This CDR3 has 14 amino acids. The germline CDR1 and CDR2 sequences are MNHNS and SASEGT. The CDR3 loop is CASSNNPTVGGYTF. For the CDR3, the DNA is TGTGCCAGCAGTAACAACCCGACAGTGGGAGGCTACACCTTC.

This clonotype showed up many times. This sequence joins TRBV6-4 and TRBJ2-5; either TRBD1 or TRBD2 may fit D (5 bases each). CDR3 length: 14 amino acids. Germline V gene lookup returns CDR1 MRHNA and CDR2 SNTAGT. Trimming cost V 5 bases and J 2 bases, with 12 bases left between them. The CDR3 DNA reads as TGTGCCAGCAGTTTTCCAGAGGGGCAAGAGACCCAGTACTTC. Translation: CASSFPEGQETQYF.

This clonotype was counted many times. The rearrangement joins TRBV3-1 to TRBJ1-2, with 10 positions matching TRBD1. V shed 1 base and J 3 bases; nucleotides not matched to a gene: 2. Per germline, CDR1 LGHDT and CDR2 YNNKEL (reference sequence). This CDR3 region has 15 residues. The CDR3 reads CASSQGQGADYGYTF. CDR3 nucleotide sequence: TGTGCCAGCAGCCAAGGACAGGGGGCTGACTATGGCTACACCTTC.

Many counts were recorded for this clonotype. The rearrangement uses TRBV3-1 and TRBJ2-5; TRBD1 is a possible D gene (6 bases). Germline V gives CDR1 LGHDT, CDR2 YNNKEL (reference sequence). The length of the CDR3 is 15 residues. V lost 3 bases and J 5 bases, leaving 16 bases between the germline ends. The CDR3 nucleotides read TGTGCCAGCAGCCAGCAGGACAGCTTCTTCGAGACCCAGTACTTC. This translates into CASSQQDSFFETQYF.

This clonotype showed up many times. The chain couples TRBV30 to TRBJ1-4; no reliable D call. The V gene lost 2 bases and the J gene lost 8 bases, with 18 bases spanning the gap. CDR1 GTSNPN and CDR2 SVGIG come from the germline V gene (reference sequence). This CDR3 is built from 15 residues. CDR3 coding DNA: TGTGCCTGGAGTTCCCCCGGCAGTTTTGGGGAAAAACTGTTTTTT. Residues: CAWSSPGSFGEKLFF.

This clonotype was counted only a few times. A much more abundant neighbour one base away suggests this may be a read error. The chain is built from TRBV28 and TRBJ1-3; no definite D call. Germline CDR1 is MDHEN and CDR2 is SYDVKM. CDR3 length equals 12 residues. CDR3 residues: CASSLLGNTVYF. The CDR3 bases are TGTGCCAGCAGTTTATTGGGGAACACCGTATATTTT.

This clonotype is deemed medium-sized. The CDR3 region has the DNA TGTGCCAGCAGTCCACGTTTAGGACTAGCGGGAGCCAATGAGCAGTTCTTC. Its translation: CASSPRLGLAGANEQFF. The J gene is TRBJ2-1, the V gene TRBV28, with 13 positions matching TRBD2. Germline CDR1 reads MDHEN; CDR2 reads SYDVKM. The trim removed 5 bases at V and 6 bases at J, leaving 10 bases unmatched. This CDR3 comprises 17 residues.

This clonotype was seen repeatedly, ten times or more. This chain connects TRBV20-1 to TRBJ2-1; unclear D gene. The CDR3 is 16 residues long. From germline, CDR1 is DFQATT and CDR2 SNEGSKA (reference sequence). V was cut by 2 bases and J by 0 bases, with 14 bases left in between. The CDR3 coding sequence is TGCAGTGCTAGACTCCACCCACGAAGCTCCTACAATGAGCAGTTCTTC. Translating gives CSARLHPRSSYNEQFF.

In regard to this clonotype: It may be a read error: a sequence one base away is much more abundant. As the CDR3 is not closed by the conserved phenylalanine or tryptophan, this likely results from a read error. The chain employs TRBV5-1 and TRBJ1-1; 11 bases fit TRBD1. The trim removed 2 bases at V and 5 bases at J, leaving 2 bases unmatched. The CDR3 has 14 residues. The germline CDR1 and CDR2 sequences are SGHRS and YFSETQ. This CDR3 is CASSFRDRGTEAFS. The CDR3 nucleotides are TGCGCCAGCAGCTTCCGGGACAGGGGGACTGAAGCTTTCTCT.